A single sample gave rise to the 7 T cell receptor beta chains below, sequenced in a study of memory CD4+ T cells and cytomegalovirus serostatus. The assay was immunoSEQ multiplex PCR, and TCRdb's table has in-frame clones only and misses some. The sample has 61,000 or so clones, around 81% seen once; the top ten hold around 0.51%. Single viable CD3+CD4+CD8-CD45RO+ cells were sorted as the memory CD4+ T cells. Input material: memory CD4+ T cells from blood. Receptor source: an adult in good health and CMV-seronegative. Some clones in this sample may be carry-over from other donors' samples.

This chain joins TRBV5-4 and TRBJ2-3; weak D call: TRBD1 (6 bases). V was pared by 2 bases and J by 7 bases, with 11 bases between. Germline CDR1 SGHNT, CDR2 YYREEE (reference sequence). This CDR3 is built from 13 residues. The DNA for the CDR3 is TGTGCCAGCAGCTTCCCCCAGGGGAATACGCAGTATTTT. The encoded protein is CASSFPQGNTQYF.

This sequence joins TRBV11-2 and TRBJ1-2, with D possibly matching TRBD1 (5 bases). The CDR3 has 15 residues. Deletions cut 0 bases from V and 1 base from J, with 9 bases between. Looked up from germline, CDR1 is SGHAT and CDR2 is FQNNGV. Here the CDR3 DNA reads TGTGCCAGCAGCTTAGAGGCCGACAGTAACTATGGCTACACCTTC. Translated: CASSLEADSNYGYTF.

The chain couples TRBV7-8 to TRBJ1-4; weak D call: TRBD1 (5 bases). Trimming took off 3 bases at V and 8 bases at J, with 10 bases between the two ends. CDR1 and CDR2 from the germline V gene are SGHVS and FQNEAQ. The CDR3 length is 13 residues. CDR3 DNA: TGTGCCAGCAGCTTCAGGGAAGGAGAAAAACTGTTTTTT. Translating it yields CASSFREGEKLFF.

This clone was observed a single time. This chain connects TRBV7-2 to TRBJ1-2, with a weak D call TRBD1 (6 bases). V was pared by 7 bases and J by 6 bases, with 18 bases between. The length of the CDR3 is 14 residues. Germline CDR1 is SGHTA and CDR2 is FQGNSA. The DNA for the CDR3 is TGTGCCAGCACCACTAAGTGGGGGGGCGATGGCTACACCTTC. Translation: CASTTKWGGDGYTF.

The chain uses TRBV6-1 and TRBJ2-3, with D unclear. Germline CDR1 is MNHNS and CDR2 is SASEGT. This CDR3 contains 18 residues. V was cut by 0 bases and J by 2 bases, with 18 bases left in between. The CDR3 reads CASSEASASILATDTQYF. Written as DNA, the CDR3 is TGTGCCAGCAGTGAAGCGTCGGCATCTATACTCGCCACAGATACGCAGTATTTT.

The chain uses TRBV11-2 and TRBJ2-7; D gene uncertain. The V end was cut by 6 bases, the J end by 5 bases, with 14 bases between. The germline CDR1 and CDR2 sequences are SGHAT and FQNNGV. This CDR3 is built from 13 residues. CDR3 in amino acids: CASRRLGSHEQYF. The DNA for the CDR3 is TGTGCCAGCAGGAGATTAGGGTCCCACGAGCAGTACTTC.

This clone appeared once. J is TRBJ2-5 and V is TRBV29-1; TRBD2 might be the D (6 bases). Between the trimmed V and J ends, which lost 7 bases and 5 bases, there was a span of 29 bases. Germline-derived CDR1 and CDR2 are SQVTM and ANQGSEA. This CDR3 is 17 amino acids long. The CDR3 region is CSAPVSPPGGGYETQYF. The CDR3 nucleotides read TGCAGCGCCCCCGTATCCCCCCCGGGTGGGGGGTACGAGACCCAGTACTTC.